The rows below give T cell receptor beta chains drawn from one sample of a study of T cell changes during pregnancy in multiple sclerosis. Clones were sequenced by immunoSEQ multiplex PCR, and TCRdb holds only the in-frame ones, with some missing. The data hold 95,000 to 100,000 clones, with approximately 92% observed a single time. The sequenced sample was peripheral blood, obtained in the second trimester of pregnancy. The receptors were gathered from a female donor with multiple sclerosis, enrolled in a pregnancy study. Both conserved end residues are part of each CDR3.

V gene	CDR3 protein
TRBV7-9	CASSLATLAGGSHEQFF
TRBV5-6	CASSPGGSKNIQYF
TRBV7-9	CASSPTGTGVGNEQFF
TRBV25-1	CASSPWGDRENTEAFF
TRBV5-1	CASRLGGVTLDTQYF
TRBV30	CAWRRGQGHGYTF
TRBV7-2	CASSLEWGRKFF
TRBV11-3	CASSLGQGDYEQFF
TRBV7-2	CASITTQGARWDTQYF
TRBV13	CASSLNRGNYLLYEQYF
TRBV28	CASSLGGSAWNQPQHF
TRBV2	CASSERRLAVAKNIQYF
TRBV2	CASSDGGAGQPQHF
TRBV4-1	CASSQVDRYNEQFF
TRBV6-5	CASSYSLVYSSYEQYF
TRBV27	CASSFGNSGRAGNEQFF
TRBV5-1	CASSLASYEQYF
TRBV4-2	CASSLRGDSYEQYF
TRBV27	CATAGVNSYEQYF
TRBV14	CASSQVESGGYTF
TRBV14	CASSRKRANNEQFF
TRBV5-1	CASSLAVRGLDEQFF
TRBV28	CASTRDRAATGELFF
TRBV27	CASRSLMNTEAFF
TRBV6-1	CASSEAREGYEQYF
TRBV7-2	CASSLELSSYNEQFF
TRBV7-2	CASSSLDGTGNTIYF
TRBV11-1	CASSLAAGVAETQYF
TRBV19	CASSPTWYEAFF
TRBV10-1	CASSWDFSSYEQYF
TRBV28	CASSFSGGSRGANYGYTF
TRBV1	CTSSQDWGHLTGELFF
TRBV7-3	CASSLMGGADSHYEQYF
TRBV28	CASSLFLAGAAGELFF
TRBV5-1	CASSLMEGQHF
TRBV5-4	CASRSRGGTDTQYF
TRBV25-1	CASSIGDRGRETQYF
TRBV9	CASSSGQGSPNYGYTF
TRBV19	CAISTGGMTEAFF
TRBV18	CASSPRLPSTYEQYF
TRBV28	CASSLQGGGYGYTF
TRBV6-1	CASSEATGGYLETQYF
TRBV7-8	CASSSLAGGDTQYF
TRBV6-1	CASSALSGNAYEQYF
TRBV28	CASRRGAVFEQFF
TRBV19	CASSTRTSGYRRTDTQYF
TRBV6-1	CASSEVAGSSSTDTQYF
TRBV7-2	CASSSRAHGRVHEQYF
TRBV10-3	CAISESSTIAEAFF
TRBV7-9	CAAGLAGETQYF
TRBV6-1	CASSERRVNNEQFF
TRBV7-9	CASSLGGDRPYEQYF
TRBV7-2	CASSLERLAGTDTQYF
TRBV7-9	CASSFLQGIATNEKLFF
TRBV4-2	CASRPEAGGGYTF
TRBV11-1	CASSLDSTVGDSRGYTF
TRBV5-1	CASSLAQGVAGNTIYF
TRBV5-8	CASSSGDRLGNTEAFF